This TCR beta chain comes out of a study of identical twins. General study findings and limits: Alpha sequences out of frame and shared by twins had excess low generation probability. Excess sharing by twins proved weaker in beta out-of-frame sequences.

Everyone who gave samples was a healthy Caucasian. This clonotype appeared a few times. The antigen is unknown. Via MiXCR, TCRdb re-called the 5' RACE reads, giving one row per CDR3 protein. This sample has around 1.7 million distinct CDR3 sequences, with about 31% found just once. V dropped 6 bases and J dropped 2 bases, with 13 bases sitting between them. The V gene's germline CDR1 is MNHNY and CDR2 SVGAGI (reference sequence). This CDR3 region has 15 residues. The receptor comes from a newborn girl in good health. The chain carries TRBV6-6 and TRBJ2-2; D assignment may be TRBD1 or TRBD2 (5 bases each). The sequenced sample was cord blood. The CDR3 is CASSIEGLNTGELFF. For the CDR3, the DNA is TGTGCCAGCAGCATAGAGGGGCTTAACACCGGGGAGCTGTTTTTT.